The sequence of this T cell receptor beta chain was determined in a study of monozygotic twins with inflammatory bowel disease. TCRdb reanalyzed the 5' RACE reads and collapses them to one entry per CDR3 protein, without DNA. The listing contains some 450,000 distinct CDR3 sequences. The CDR3 contains 15 residues. CDR1 is MDHEN, CDR2 SYDVKM, per germline. The genes are TRBV28 and TRBJ1-4; the TRBD1 assignment by TCRdb is unverifiable without DNA. What was sequenced was blood. This clonotype originated in a human donor with ulcerative colitis or Crohn's disease, or a healthy co-twin of an affected twin (not recorded which). The CDR3 reads CASTTSGTTNEKLFF.